The 29 T cell receptor beta chains in this list originate from one sample, sequenced in a study of T-cell reconstitution after alpha-beta-depleted transplantation in children. Preparation of the TCRbeta library used unique molecular identifiers. TCRdb analysed the PCR reads with MiXCR anew, one entry per CDR3 protein. This sample has roughly 500,000 distinct CDR3 sequences, with about 17% found just once. This sample comprised PBMCs from the stem cell graft donor, obtained from the stem cell graft. Receptors originate from a human donor who donated a stem cell graft to a child with acute lymphoblastic leukemia.

The V and J genes are TRBV2 and TRBJ2-1; D gene ambiguous. The V end was cut by 3 bases, the J end by 8 bases, with 5 bases between. The CDR3 runs to 11 residues. Germline CDR1 and CDR2: SNHLY and FYNNEI. Here the CDR3 reads CASSEVDEQFF. CDR3 nucleotide sequence: TGTGCCAGCAGTGAGGTCGATGAGCAGTTCTTC.

This clonotype appeared many times. This chain connects TRBV6-2 or TRBV6-3 to TRBJ2-3; D not resolved. The germline gives CDR1 MNHEY, CDR2 SVGEGT. The CDR3 is 13 amino acids. Trimming removed 6 bases from V and 5 bases from J, with 12 bases in between. The CDR3 here is CASSRDLGDTQYF. DNA for the CDR3: TGTGCCAGCAGCCGCGACCTGGGAGATACGCAGTATTTT.

The V and J genes are TRBV2 and TRBJ2-1; no clear D. In germline, CDR1 is SNHLY, CDR2 FYNNEI. The CDR3 covers 15 residues. V dropped 7 bases and J dropped 4 bases, with 17 bases sitting between them. The chain's CDR3 is CASTLWANQYNEQFF. The CDR3 DNA reads TGTGCCAGCACCCTTTGGGCAAATCAGTACAATGAGCAGTTCTTC.

In this sample, this clonotype turned up a few times. This chain joins TRBV12-3 or TRBV12-4 and TRBJ2-5; D not resolved. The germline V and J ends were trimmed by 2 bases and 4 bases, with 11 bases remaining between them. CDR3 length: 14 amino acids. CDR3 sequence (DNA): TGTGCCAGCAGTTTAACCCGTTTCGGAGAGACCCAGTACTTC. This codes for CASSLTRFGETQYF.

This clonotype was counted at least ten times. The chain carries TRBV3-1 and TRBJ2-1; 8 bases align to TRBD2. This CDR3 comprises 15 residues. The trim removed 4 bases at V and 2 bases at J, leaving 4 bases unmatched. The germline V gene has CDR1 LGHDT and CDR2 YNNKEL (reference sequence). The CDR3 nucleotides are TGTGCCAGCAGCCTAGCGGGAAATCCCTACAATGAGCAGTTCTTC. Encoded protein: CASSLAGNPYNEQFF.

The J gene is TRBJ2-2, the V gene TRBV29-1; TRBD2 matches 11 bases. Germline CDR1 reads SQVTM; CDR2 reads ANQGSEA. The J segment lost 0 bases and the V segment lost 8 bases, leaving 5 bases of the junction unmatched. The CDR3 is 15 residues long. The CDR3 region has the DNA TGCAGCATCCAGACTAGCGGGACGAACACCGGGGAGCTGTTTTTT. This encodes CSIQTSGTNTGELFF.

This clonotype was seen a few times. The J gene is TRBJ1-5, the V gene TRBV7-9; D is uncertain. Between the trimmed V and J ends, which lost 6 bases and 3 bases, there was a span of 15 bases. Germline V gives CDR1 SEHNR, CDR2 FQNEAQ (reference sequence). The CDR3 is 15 amino acids. The CDR3 region has the DNA TGTGCCAGCAGGAATGGGGTTTCAGACAATCAGCCCCAGCATTTT. Protein: CASRNGVSDNQPQHF.

The rearrangement uses TRBV19 and TRBJ2-7; D is unresolved. The CDR3 length is 12 residues. V was clipped by 3 bases and J by 5 bases, with 8 bases between them. Germline V gene sequence: CDR1 LNHDA, CDR2 SQIVND (reference sequence). The CDR3 region has the DNA TGTGCCAGTAGTATCGGCTTCAACGAGCAGTACTTC. It encodes CASSIGFNEQYF. Supplemented by reference TRBV19 and TRBJ2-7, the full variable domain reads DGGITQSPKYLFRKEGQNVTLSCEQNLNHDAMYWYRQDPGQGLRLIYYSQIVNDFQKGDIAEGYSVSREKKESFPLTVTSAQKNPTAFYLCASSIGFNEQYFGPGTRLTVT.

This clonotype was recorded at least ten times. The rearrangement uses TRBV25-1 and TRBJ1-4, with 8 bases that match TRBD1. Per the germline V gene, CDR1 is MGHDK and CDR2 is SYGVNS. The junction had 7 bases not matched to a gene; V was cut back by 6 bases and J by 4 bases. The CDR3 covers 15 residues. The CDR3 reads CASRPGTGLNEKLFF. The CDR3 DNA reads TGTGCCAGCAGGCCCGGGACAGGACTTAATGAAAAACTGTTTTTT.

A few counts support this clonotype. The gene calls are TRBV29-1 and TRBJ2-5; 8 bases agree with TRBD2. This CDR3 has 15 residues. After removal of 7 bases from V and 2 bases from J, the junction contained 12 bases not matched to a gene. Germline-derived CDR1 and CDR2 are SQVTM and ANQGSEA. This CDR3 is CSARRTSGIQETQYF. DNA for the CDR3: TGCAGCGCACGTCGAACTAGCGGAATTCAAGAGACCCAGTACTTC.

There are a few counts of this clonotype. The V gene is TRBV9, the J gene TRBJ2-1, with D unresolved. Germline V lookup: CDR1 SGDLS, CDR2 YYNGEE. With 2 bases removed from V and 4 bases from J, the gap between germline ends came to 10 bases. This CDR3 has 14 amino acids. This CDR3 reads CASSVAPGYNEQFF. DNA of the CDR3: TGTGCCAGCAGCGTGGCTCCCGGATACAATGAGCAGTTCTTC.

This clonotype was recorded a few times. J is TRBJ2-7 and V is TRBV25-1, with TRBD1 matching over 9 bases. The germline gives CDR1 MGHDK, CDR2 SYGVNS. Trimming at V came to 8 bases and at J to 6 bases, leaving 8 bases not matched to a gene. This CDR3 comprises 13 residues. In DNA, the CDR3 is TGTGCCAGCCGACTTACAGGGGGCGCCGAGCAGTACTTC. Its protein is CASRLTGGAEQYF.

The chain employs TRBV6-5 and TRBJ2-1; 7 bases line up with TRBD2. Germline CDR1 MNHEY, CDR2 SVGAGI. V dropped 1 base and J dropped 5; count of bases not matched to a gene: 8. The CDR3 is 16 amino acids. CDR3 in amino acids: CASSYFLPSGHNEQFF. Here the CDR3 DNA reads TGTGCCAGCAGTTACTTTCTCCCTAGCGGACACAATGAGCAGTTCTTC.

At least ten counts were recorded for this clonotype. V is TRBV5-1 and J is TRBJ2-5; possible D gene TRBD1, 5 bases. The V end lost 0 bases, the J end lost 2 bases, and 11 bases lay between the germline ends. Germline assignment: CDR1 SGHRS and CDR2 YFSETQ. The CDR3 has 15 residues. The DNA of the CDR3 is TGCGCCAGCAGCTTGGGAGGACAATTACAAGAGACCCAGTACTTC. Translating gives CASSLGGQLQETQYF.

V gene TRBV14 combines with J gene TRBJ2-2; no reliable D call. The V and J ends lost 1 base and 1 base respectively, with 7 bases between them. The germline V gene has CDR1 SGHDN and CDR2 FVKESK. This CDR3 has 15 amino acids. The chain's CDR3 is CASSQVERNTGELFF. The CDR3 DNA sequence: TGTGCCAGCAGCCAAGTGGAGCGGAACACCGGGGAGCTGTTTTTT.

The CDR3 here is CASSSIRDRKTVKLFF. As DNA, the CDR3 is TGTGCCAGCAGCTCAATCCGGGACAGGAAAACGGTGAAACTGTTTTTT. The chain links TRBV7-9 to TRBJ1-4; 8 bases agree with TRBD1. This CDR3 spans 16 amino acids. The V and J ends lost 4 bases and 11 bases, in that order; junction bases with no gene match: 15. The V gene's germline CDR1 is SEHNR and CDR2 FQNEAQ (reference sequence). The full variable domain, in which reference TRBV7-9 and TRBJ1-4 provide the parts outside the CDR3, is DTGVSQNPRHKITKRGQNVTFRCDPISEHNRLYWYRQTLGQGPEFLTYFQNEAQLEKSRLLSDRFSAERPKGSFSTLEIQRTEQGDSAMYLCASSSIRDRKTVKLFFGSGTQLSVL.

The table lists this clonotype with a few counts. The CDR3 bases are TGTGCCACCAGCAGCCCCCCTTGGGTTGGAGAGACCCAGTACTTC. Translation: CATSSPPWVGETQYF. This sequence joins TRBV15 and TRBJ2-5, with D hard to call. The CDR3 is 15 amino acids. In germline, CDR1 is LNHNV, CDR2 YYDKDF (reference sequence). The V gene lost 3 bases and the J gene lost 4 bases, with 15 bases spanning the gap.

CDR3 DNA: TGCAGCGTTGCGGTAGCGCCGAGCTCCTACAATGAGCAGTTCTTC. Its protein is CSVAVAPSSYNEQFF. The chain uses TRBV29-1 and TRBJ2-1; TRBD2 is a possible D gene (5 bases). The germline CDR1 and CDR2 sequences are SQVTM and ANQGSEA. The CDR3 runs to 15 residues. Trimming took 4 bases from V and 0 from J, leaving 13 bases between them.

The CDR3 DNA reads as TGTGCCAGCTCACCACCCCTAGCGGGAATCGATGAGCAGTTCTTC. It translates to CASSPPLAGIDEQFF. The V and J genes are TRBV18 and TRBJ2-1; 9 nucleotides align to TRBD2. This CDR3 has 15 amino acids. Per the germline V gene, CDR1 is KGHSH and CDR2 is LQKENI. V gave up 0 bases and J gave up 8 bases; unmatched junction bases: 5.

Here the CDR3 reads CASSLAGEEQFF. As DNA, the CDR3 is TGCGCCAGCAGCTTGGCCGGGGAAGAGCAGTTCTTC. The chain recombines TRBV5-1 with TRBJ2-1; perhaps TRBD2 as D (5 bases). This CDR3 has 12 residues. Germline lookup yields CDR1 SGHRS and CDR2 YFSETQ. Between the trimmed V and J ends, which lost 0 bases and 10 bases, there was a span of 8 bases.

In its sample, this clonotype was seen many times. The J gene is TRBJ2-7, the V gene TRBV6-5; the D gene is possibly TRBD2 (6 bases). Germline CDR1 and CDR2: MNHEY and SVGAGI. The CDR3 length is 14 residues. Trimming shortened V by 5 bases and J by 4 bases, and 15 bases separated the two germline ends. CDR3 coding DNA: TGTGCCAGCAGTCCCCGGGACTCGTATTACGAGCAGTACTTC. This sequence encodes CASSPRDSYYEQYF.

This clonotype occurred once. The V and J genes are TRBV6-1 and TRBJ1-2; 8 bases match TRBD1. Germline V gene sequence: CDR1 MNHNS, CDR2 SASEGT. The CDR3 runs 14 residues. Trimming at V came to 7 bases and at J to 8 bases, leaving 12 bases not matched to a gene. CDR3 amino acids: CASNPWTGRGGYTF. The CDR3 bases are TGTGCCAGCAACCCATGGACAGGGCGAGGGGGCTACACCTTC.

Only a few counts were recorded for this clonotype. The V call is TRBV7-8, the J call TRBJ2-3; TRBD2 matches 9 bases. The V gene end was trimmed by 0 bases and the J gene end by 0 bases; junction bases not matched to a gene: 4. This CDR3 region has 17 residues. Germline assignment: CDR1 SGHVS and CDR2 FQNEAQ. CDR3 DNA: TGTGCCAGCAGCTTAGCGCTGGCGGGAGGGAGCACAGATACGCAGTATTTT. The encoded protein is CASSLALAGGSTDTQYF.

CDR3 sequence (DNA): TGTGCCAGCAGTTTATCTGGCCCGCGGACGGGCTACACCTTC. It yields the protein CASSLSGPRTGYTF. The genes are TRBV28 and TRBJ1-2; no firm D call. The CDR3 is made up of 14 amino acids. From germline, CDR1 is MDHEN and CDR2 SYDVKM. V was clipped by 1 base and J by 8 bases, with 14 bases between them.

The chain employs TRBV20-1 and TRBJ2-7; tentatively, D is TRBD1 (6 bases). Germline CDR1 reads DFQATT; CDR2 reads SNEGSKA (reference sequence). V was clipped by 6 bases and J by 4 bases, with 10 bases between them. The CDR3 loop spans 11 amino acids. The CDR3 loop reads CSAAGAYEQYF. In DNA, the CDR3 is TGCAGTGCGGCAGGGGCTTACGAGCAGTACTTC.

This sequence joins TRBV29-1 and TRBJ2-7, with 7 bases identical to TRBD2. The CDR3 is 15 residues long. The junction had 12 bases not matched to a gene; V was cut back by 5 bases and J by 2 bases. Germline assignment: CDR1 SQVTM and CDR2 ANQGSEA. The CDR3 coding sequence is TGCAGCGTTTCCCCCTCCGAGCGGGACCCCTACGAGCAGTACTTC. Amino acid sequence: CSVSPSERDPYEQYF.

This chain links TRBV29-1 with TRBJ1-2; tentatively, D is TRBD1 (5 bases). Germline assignment: CDR1 SQVTM and CDR2 ANQGSEA. There are 15 residues in the CDR3. Trimming left V 2 bases short and J 4 bases short, with 17 bases between. CDR3 amino acids: CSVEKEPGLPYGYTF. As DNA, the CDR3 is TGCAGCGTTGAAAAGGAACCAGGGCTTCCCTATGGCTACACCTTC. The whole variable domain, remainder taken from reference TRBV29-1 and TRBJ1-2, is SAVISQKPSRDICQRGTSLTIQCQVDSQVTMMFWYRQQPGQSLTLIATANQGSEATYESGFVIDKFPISRPNLTFSTLTVSNMSPEDSSIYLCSVEKEPGLPYGYTFGSGTRLTVV.

This clonotype occurred a few times. The V call is TRBV6-5, the J call TRBJ1-1, with 7 bases matching TRBD1. Germline assignment: CDR1 MNHEY and CDR2 SVGAGI. With V trimmed by 0 bases and J by 1 base, 2 bases remained unmatched. The CDR3 has 15 amino acids. This CDR3 is CASSYSRQGNTEAFF. The CDR3 DNA sequence: TGTGCCAGCAGTTACTCCCGACAGGGGAACACTGAAGCTTTCTTT.

V and J are TRBV7-9 and TRBJ1-5, with 8 bases fitting TRBD1. Germline trimming cut 2 bases from V and 5 bases from J; bases unmatched to any gene: 5. This CDR3 has 15 residues. CDR1 and CDR2 from the germline V gene are SEHNR and FQNEAQ (reference sequence). CDR3 protein: CASSLQGAWDQPQHF. The CDR3 DNA reads TGTGCCAGCAGCTTACAGGGGGCTTGGGATCAGCCCCAGCATTTT.